One and the same sample provided the 2 T cell receptor beta chains below, sequenced in a study of blood T cell repertoires in COVID-19. Libraries were prepared by immunoSEQ multiplex PCR; TCRdb keeps only in-frame clonotypes and omits some of them. The table has 45,000 to 55,000 clones, about 92% seen once; the top ten hold around 3.1%. Sequenced sample: peripheral blood. The receptors come from a human donor in a cohort sampled during active COVID-19.

The genes are TRBV6-1 and TRBJ2-7; 7 nucleotides align to TRBD2. The CDR3 sequence is 16 residues long. Trimming took 3 bases from V and 0 from J; bases not matched to a gene: 8. Germline CDR1 reads MNHNS; CDR2 reads SASEGT. CDR3 protein: CASSDSSGPSSYEQYF. The CDR3 region has the DNA TGTGCCAGCAGTGATTCTAGCGGACCTTCCTCCTACGAGCAGTACTTC.

This clone was observed once. V usage is TRBV28 and J usage is TRBJ2-3; a possible D gene is TRBD1 (5 bases). This CDR3 region has 15 residues. CDR1 is MDHEN, CDR2 SYDVKM, per germline. The V end was cut by 1 base, the J end by 0 bases, with 8 bases between. This CDR3 reads CASSLLQGSTDTQYF. The CDR3 DNA reads TGTGCCAGCAGTTTATTGCAGGGTAGCACAGATACGCAGTATTTT.